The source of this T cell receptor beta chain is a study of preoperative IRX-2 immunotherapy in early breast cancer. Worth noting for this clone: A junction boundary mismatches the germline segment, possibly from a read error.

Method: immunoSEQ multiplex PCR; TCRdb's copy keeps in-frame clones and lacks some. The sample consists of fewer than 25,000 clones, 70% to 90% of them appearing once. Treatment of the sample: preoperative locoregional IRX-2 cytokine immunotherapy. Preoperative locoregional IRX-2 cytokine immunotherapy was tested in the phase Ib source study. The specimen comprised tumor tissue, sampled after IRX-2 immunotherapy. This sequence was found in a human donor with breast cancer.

The CDR3 DNA reads TGCGCCGGGGGTAGGGCCAACGTCCTGACTTTC. Protein: CAGGRANVLTF. The genes are TRBV10-3 and TRBJ2-6; a weak D match, TRBD2 (6 bases). CDR1 is ENHRY and CDR2 is SYGVKD in the germline V gene. The CDR3 contains 11 residues.